These 21 T cell receptor beta chains were sequenced from one sample in a study of blood T cell repertoires in COVID-19. Method: immunoSEQ multiplex PCR; TCRdb's copy keeps in-frame clones and lacks some. The sample lists under 350,000 clones; around 86% were seen once. Sequenced sample: PBMCs or T cells enriched from blood (not recorded which). The receptors derive from a woman aged 40 to 55 who had recovered from COVID-19.

V is TRBV5-8 and J is TRBJ1-2; 7 nucleotides agree with TRBD1. Germline trimming cut 0 bases from V and 4 bases from J; bases unmatched to any gene: 3. This CDR3 region has 14 residues. Germline loops: CDR1 SGHTS, CDR2 YDEGEE. Here the CDR3 reads CASSLGQGGYGYTF. The DNA of the CDR3 is TGTGCCAGCAGCTTGGGACAGGGAGGCTATGGCTACACCTTC.

This clone has only one observation. The gene calls are TRBV6-2 or TRBV6-3 and TRBJ2-4; weak D call: TRBD1 (6 bases). Germline V gene data show CDR1 as MNHEY and CDR2 as SVGEGT. The CDR3 is made up of 18 amino acids. Trimming stripped 3 bases from V and 0 bases from J, with 18 bases between. The CDR3 spells CASSYPAQGYLAKNIQYF. In DNA, the CDR3 is TGTGCCAGCAGTTATCCTGCACAGGGCTACCTAGCCAAAAACATTCAGTACTTC.

The chain is built from TRBV18 and TRBJ2-7, with a tentative D call TRBD1 (6 bases). The V gene's germline CDR1 is KGHSH and CDR2 LQKENI. V lost 6 bases to trimming and J lost 8 bases, with 11 bases between them. This CDR3 contains 11 residues. The CDR3 DNA follows: TGTGCCAGCTCCCGGACAGAAAAGCAGTACTTC. Encoded protein: CASSRTEKQYF. The variable domain in full, completed from reference TRBV18 and TRBJ2-7, reads NAGVMQNPRHLVRRRGQEARLRCSPMKGHSHVYWYRQLPEEGLKFMVYLQKENIIDESGMPKERFSAEFPKEGPSILRIQQVVRGDSAAYFCASSRTEKQYFGPGTRLTVT.

This clone was observed once. V and J are TRBV13 and TRBJ1-6; 11 bases match TRBD1. Germline trimming cut 3 bases from V and 7 bases from J; bases unmatched to any gene: 8. The CDR3 is 17 amino acids. Germline V gene lookup returns CDR1 PRHDT and CDR2 FYEKMQ (reference sequence). CDR3 sequence (DNA): TGTGCCAGCAGCTTGGCCAACGGACAGGGGGCGAATTCACCCCTCCACTTT. This translates into CASSLANGQGANSPLHF.

V usage is TRBV24-1 and J usage is TRBJ2-3, with TRBD2 matching over 10 bases. Trimming took 2 bases from V and 0 from J; bases not matched to a gene: 4. The CDR3 has 17 residues. Germline CDR1 is KGHDR and CDR2 is SFDVKD. The CDR3 bases are TGTGCCACCAGTGATTCAGCTAGCGGGGGTAGCACAGATACGCAGTATTTT. Amino acid sequence: CATSDSASGGSTDTQYF.

The rearrangement joins TRBV2 to TRBJ1-1, with D maybe TRBD1 (5 bases). The CDR3 extends over 15 amino acids. Trimming shortened V by 7 bases and J by 3 bases, and 18 bases separated the two germline ends. Germline values: CDR1 SNHLY, CDR2 FYNNEI. The CDR3 DNA reads TGTGCCAGCATTCTCCCGGGACTGGGGGACACTGAAGCTTTCTTT. It translates to CASILPGLGDTEAFF.

The rearrangement uses TRBV7-9 and TRBJ2-5; possible D gene TRBD1, 5 bases. V was cut by 2 bases and J by 0 bases, with 10 bases left in between. Germline lookup yields CDR1 SEHNR and CDR2 FQNEAQ (reference sequence). The CDR3 is 15 amino acids. CDR3 loop: CASSLQTAYQETQYF. CDR3 sequence (DNA): TGTGCCAGCAGCTTACAGACAGCGTACCAAGAGACCCAGTACTTC.

To note about this clone: The junction does not match germline at one end; this may be a read error. The same CDR3 arises from other DNA sequences in this sample as well. The J gene is TRBJ1-1, the V gene TRBV18; no definite D call. CDR1 KGHSH and CDR2 LQKENI come from the germline V gene. The CDR3 spans 13 residues. CDR3 residues: CASSPRQDTEAFF. The CDR3 DNA is TGTGCCAGCTCCCCACGGCAGGACACTGAAGCTTTCTTT.

The rearrangement links TRBV2 to TRBJ1-5; no clear D. Trimming pared 3 bases from V and 5 bases from J, leaving 8 bases between. The CDR3 runs to 13 residues. Germline CDR1 SNHLY, CDR2 FYNNEI. CDR3 bases: TGTGCCAGCAGTGATATAGGAGATCAGCCCCAGCATTTT. This translates into CASSDIGDQPQHF. Full variable domain (missing parts from reference TRBV2 and TRBJ1-5): EPEVTQTPSHQVTQMGQEVILRCVPISNHLYFYWYRQILGQKVEFLVSFYNNEISEKSEIFDDQFSVERPDGSNFTLKIRSTKLEDSAMYFCASSDIGDQPQHFGDGTRLSIL.

The J gene is TRBJ2-3, the V gene TRBV25-1; TRBD2 agrees at 11 bases. The CDR3 is 15 amino acids. Germline assignment: CDR1 MGHDK and CDR2 SYGVNS. J was trimmed by 5 bases and V by 2 bases; bases with no gene match: 3. In DNA, the CDR3 is TGTGCCAGCAGTGAACTAGCGGGGGGAATAGATACGCAGTATTTT. Protein: CASSELAGGIDTQYF.

The rearrangement links TRBV29-1 to TRBJ2-2; D possibly corresponds to TRBD1 (6 bases). Trimming left V 4 bases short and J 1 base short, with 10 bases between. This CDR3 spans 14 amino acids. The germline gives CDR1 SQVTM, CDR2 ANQGSEA. Here the CDR3 reads CSVVGTLNTGELFF. In nucleotides, the CDR3 is TGCAGCGTTGTTGGGACATTGAACACCGGGGAGCTGTTTTTT.

The chain combines TRBV5-1 with TRBJ2-1; the match to TRBD2 covers 8 bases. This CDR3 comprises 15 residues. V shed 0 bases and J 4 bases; nucleotides not matched to a gene: 3. Looked up from germline, CDR1 is SGHRS and CDR2 is YFSETQ. In nucleotides, the CDR3 is TGCGCCAGCAGCTTGGGCGGGAGGAAGTACAATGAGCAGTTCTTC. This sequence encodes CASSLGGRKYNEQFF.

The chain is built from TRBV9 and TRBJ2-3; TRBD2 matches at 13 bases. Germline lookup yields CDR1 SGDLS and CDR2 YYNGEE. This CDR3 is built from 15 residues. The V and J ends lost 4 bases and 4 bases, in that order; junction bases with no gene match: 3. The CDR3 DNA reads TGTGCCAGCAGCCTAACTAGCGGGAGGGCAGATACGCAGTATTTT. It codes for CASSLTSGRADTQYF.

In regard to this clone: Additional DNA sequences in this sample encode the identical CDR3. The rearrangement links TRBV30 to TRBJ1-2, with 8 nucleotides matching TRBD1. V shed 0 bases, J shed 8 bases, and the junction held 5 bases outside the gene matches. Germline V gives CDR1 GTSNPN, CDR2 SVGIG (reference sequence). This CDR3 is 13 amino acids long. CDR3 residues: CAWSVQGAGGYTF. CDR3 sequence (DNA): TGTGCCTGGAGTGTGCAGGGGGCGGGAGGCTACACCTTC.

V usage is TRBV4-1 and J usage is TRBJ2-1; D not resolved. The length of the CDR3 is 13 residues. V dropped 9 bases and J dropped 0 bases, with 9 bases sitting between them. Germline assignment: CDR1 MGHRA and CDR2 YSYEKL. The CDR3, as DNA: TGCGCCAGTTCGGCGGACTCCTACAATGAGCAGTTCTTC. Protein sequence: CASSADSYNEQFF.

The rearrangement joins TRBV28 to TRBJ1-2; the match to TRBD1 covers 7 bases. Germline V gene lookup returns CDR1 MDHEN and CDR2 SYDVKM. This CDR3 contains 14 residues. With 5 bases clipped from V and 5 bases from J, the junction kept 8 bases outside the gene matches. The CDR3 sequence: CASSPYRGGYGYTF. Here the CDR3 DNA reads TGTGCCAGCAGTCCCTACAGGGGTGGATATGGCTACACCTTC.

This clone was detected only once. V gene TRBV4-1 combines with J gene TRBJ1-3; D gene unclear. The CDR3 contains 14 residues. With 0 bases removed from V and 8 bases from J, the gap between germline ends came to 11 bases. Germline V gene data show CDR1 as MGHRA and CDR2 as YSYEKL. CDR3 coding DNA: TGCGCCAGCAGCCAAGATCCCTACGGGGACACCATATATTTT. This sequence encodes CASSQDPYGDTIYF.

The J gene is TRBJ1-1, the V gene TRBV19, with 7 bases matching TRBD1. V was clipped by 5 bases and J by 4 bases; unmatched bases: 7. The CDR3 is 14 residues long. Germline lookup yields CDR1 LNHDA and CDR2 SQIVND (reference sequence). CDR3 bases: TGTGCCAGTAGTCAACAGGGGATCAGCACTGAAGCTTTCTTT. Translating gives CASSQQGISTEAFF.

The V gene is TRBV7-3, the J gene TRBJ2-7, with D tentatively TRBD2 (6 bases). There are 14 residues in the CDR3. Germline assignment: CDR1 SGHTA and CDR2 FQGTGA. V was trimmed by 1 base and J by 3 bases, leaving 10 bases between them. DNA of the CDR3: TGTGCCAGCAGCTTAATCGGCGGGAACTACGAGCAGTACTTC. It is translated as CASSLIGGNYEQYF.

This clone is a singleton in its sample. The CDR3 DNA follows: TGCAGCGGGGGGGGCCAAAACATTCAGTACTTC. This sequence encodes CSGGGQNIQYF. The genes are TRBV29-1 and TRBJ2-4, with D perhaps matching TRBD2 (7 bases). The CDR3 extends over 11 amino acids. V was pared by 7 bases and J by 5 bases, with 9 bases between. Germline V gives CDR1 SQVTM, CDR2 ANQGSEA.

The rearrangement joins TRBV14 to TRBJ1-3, with D hard to call. This CDR3 region has 11 residues. Germline CDR1 reads SGHDN; CDR2 reads FVKESK. V was clipped by 0 bases and J by 10 bases, with 4 bases between them. In nucleotides, the CDR3 is TGTGCCAGCAGCCAAGAACATACCATATATTTT. Residues: CASSQEHTIYF.